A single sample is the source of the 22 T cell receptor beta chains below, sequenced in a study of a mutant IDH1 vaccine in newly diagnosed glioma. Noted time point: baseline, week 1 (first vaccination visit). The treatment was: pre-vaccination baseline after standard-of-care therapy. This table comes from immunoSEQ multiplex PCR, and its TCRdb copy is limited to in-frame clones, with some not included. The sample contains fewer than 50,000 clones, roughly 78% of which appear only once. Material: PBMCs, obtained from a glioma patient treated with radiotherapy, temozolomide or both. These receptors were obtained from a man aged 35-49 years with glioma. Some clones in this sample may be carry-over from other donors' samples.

Here the CDR3 DNA reads TGTGCCAGCAGCCATTCACCGGGACAGGGGGCCTACAATGAGCAGTTCTTC. Its protein product is CASSHSPGQGAYNEQFF. The rearrangement uses TRBV4-2 and TRBJ2-1, with 11 nucleotides matching TRBD1. CDR1 and CDR2 (germline): LGHNA, YNFKEQ. The CDR3 covers 17 residues. Trimming at V came to 3 bases and at J to 2 bases, leaving 6 bases not matched to a gene.

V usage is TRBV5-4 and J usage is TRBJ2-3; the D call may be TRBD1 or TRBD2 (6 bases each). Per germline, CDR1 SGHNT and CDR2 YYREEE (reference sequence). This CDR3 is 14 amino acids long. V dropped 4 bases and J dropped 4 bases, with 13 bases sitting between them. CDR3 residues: CASSPGAGADTQYF. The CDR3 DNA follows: TGTGCCAGCAGCCCGGGGGCAGGGGCAGATACGCAGTATTTT.

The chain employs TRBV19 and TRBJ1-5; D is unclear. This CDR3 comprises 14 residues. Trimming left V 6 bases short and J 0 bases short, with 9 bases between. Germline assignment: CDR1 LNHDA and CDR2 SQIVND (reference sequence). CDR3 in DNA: TGTGCCAGTAGCGGCAAAAATAGCAATCAGCCCCAGCATTTT. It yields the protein CASSGKNSNQPQHF.

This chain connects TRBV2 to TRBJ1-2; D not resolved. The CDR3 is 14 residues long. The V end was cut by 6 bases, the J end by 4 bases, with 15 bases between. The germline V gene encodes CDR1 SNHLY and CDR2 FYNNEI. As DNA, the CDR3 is TGTGCCAGCAGCGAGCTCCAGGACGCCTATGGCTACACCTTC. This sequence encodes CASSELQDAYGYTF.

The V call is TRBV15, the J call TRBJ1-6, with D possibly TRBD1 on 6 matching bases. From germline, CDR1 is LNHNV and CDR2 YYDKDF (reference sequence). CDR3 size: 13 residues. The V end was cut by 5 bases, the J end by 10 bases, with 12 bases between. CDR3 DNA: TGTGCCACCAGCGGCAGGGGCTGGTCACCCCTCCACTTT. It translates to CATSGRGWSPLHF.

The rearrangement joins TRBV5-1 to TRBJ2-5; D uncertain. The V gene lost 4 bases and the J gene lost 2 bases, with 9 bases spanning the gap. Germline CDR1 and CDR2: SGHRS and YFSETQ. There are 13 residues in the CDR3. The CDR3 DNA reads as TGCGCCAGCAGCCCCCAGAGACAAGAGACCCAGTACTTC. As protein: CASSPQRQETQYF.

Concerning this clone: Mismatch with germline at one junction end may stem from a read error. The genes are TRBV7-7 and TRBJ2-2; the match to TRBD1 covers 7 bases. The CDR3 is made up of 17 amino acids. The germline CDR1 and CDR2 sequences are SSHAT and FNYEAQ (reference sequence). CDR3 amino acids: CASSLVGTGENTGELFF. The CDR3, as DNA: TGTGCTAGCAGCTTAGTAGGTACAGGGGAAAACACCGGGGAGCTGTTTTTT.

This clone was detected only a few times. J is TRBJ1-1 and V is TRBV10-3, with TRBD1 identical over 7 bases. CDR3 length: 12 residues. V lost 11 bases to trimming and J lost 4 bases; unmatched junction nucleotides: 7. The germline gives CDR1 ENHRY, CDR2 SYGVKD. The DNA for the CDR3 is TGTGCCGGGGGGACAGCAGGCACTGAAGCTTTCTTT. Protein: CAGGTAGTEAFF.

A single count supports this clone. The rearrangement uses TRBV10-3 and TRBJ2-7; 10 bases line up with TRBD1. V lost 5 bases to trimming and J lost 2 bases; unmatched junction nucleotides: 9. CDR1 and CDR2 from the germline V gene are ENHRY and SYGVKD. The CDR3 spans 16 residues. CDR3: CAISTAGTGDPYEQYF. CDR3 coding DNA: TGTGCCATCAGTACAGCCGGGACAGGGGATCCCTACGAGCAGTACTTC.

The CDR3 reads CASSLRGLAGKDTQYF. The DNA for the CDR3 is TGTGCCAGCAGCTTACGCGGACTAGCGGGTAAAGATACGCAGTATTTT. The V and J genes are TRBV7-2 and TRBJ2-3; 11 bases line up with TRBD2. This CDR3 is built from 16 residues. V lost 2 bases and J lost 5; bases outside the gene matches: 6. Per the germline V gene, CDR1 is SGHTA and CDR2 is FQGNSA.

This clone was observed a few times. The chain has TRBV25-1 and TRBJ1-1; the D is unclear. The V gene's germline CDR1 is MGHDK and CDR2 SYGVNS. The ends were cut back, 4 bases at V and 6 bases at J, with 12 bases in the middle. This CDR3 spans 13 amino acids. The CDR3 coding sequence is TGTGCCAGCAGTGCGCGAGGAACGGCTGAAGCTTTCTTT. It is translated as CASSARGTAEAFF.

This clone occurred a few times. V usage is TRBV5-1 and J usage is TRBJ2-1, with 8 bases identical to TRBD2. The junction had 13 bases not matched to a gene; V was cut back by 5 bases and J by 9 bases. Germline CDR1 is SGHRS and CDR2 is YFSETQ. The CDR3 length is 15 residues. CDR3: CASRNVAGSSSEQFF. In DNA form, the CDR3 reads TGCGCCAGCAGAAACGTAGCGGGGTCGAGCAGTGAGCAGTTCTTC.

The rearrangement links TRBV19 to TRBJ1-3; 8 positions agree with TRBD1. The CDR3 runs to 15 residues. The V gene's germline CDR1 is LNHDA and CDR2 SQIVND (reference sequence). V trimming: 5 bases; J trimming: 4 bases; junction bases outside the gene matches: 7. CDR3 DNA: TGTGCCAGTAGTCTCTCCCGGGACAGGGGAAACACCATATATTTT. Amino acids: CASSLSRDRGNTIYF.

The CDR3 DNA is TGTGCCAGCAGTTTGGACACGATTAACTATGGCTACACCTTC. It specifies CASSLDTINYGYTF. This chain connects TRBV2 to TRBJ1-2; tentatively, D is TRBD1 (5 bases). CDR3 length: 14 amino acids. Germline V lookup: CDR1 SNHLY, CDR2 FYNNEI. Trimming took 5 bases from V and 1 from J, leaving 11 bases between them.

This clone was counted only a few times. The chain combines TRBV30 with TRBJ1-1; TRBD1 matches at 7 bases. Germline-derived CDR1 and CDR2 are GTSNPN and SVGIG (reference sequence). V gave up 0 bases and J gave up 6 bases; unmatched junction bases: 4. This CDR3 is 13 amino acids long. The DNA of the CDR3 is TGTGCCTGGAGTGTTAAGGGGGCGGCTGAAGCTTTCTTT. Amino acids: CAWSVKGAAEAFF.

The CDR3 DNA reads TGCGCCAGCAGCGAAAGGGGCGGGGGGGCCAAAAACATTCAGTACTTC. The encoded protein is CASSERGGGAKNIQYF. J is TRBJ2-4 and V is TRBV5-1; 8 bases line up with TRBD2. Germline values: CDR1 SGHRS, CDR2 YFSETQ. The CDR3 has 16 residues. V dropped 4 bases and J dropped 1; count of bases not matched to a gene: 7.

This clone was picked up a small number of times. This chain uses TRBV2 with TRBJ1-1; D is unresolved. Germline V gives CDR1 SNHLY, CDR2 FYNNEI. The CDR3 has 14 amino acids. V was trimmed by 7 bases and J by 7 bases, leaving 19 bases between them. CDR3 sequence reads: CASMVPETWGEAFF. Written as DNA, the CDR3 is TGTGCCAGCATGGTTCCTGAGACCTGGGGTGAAGCTTTCTTT.

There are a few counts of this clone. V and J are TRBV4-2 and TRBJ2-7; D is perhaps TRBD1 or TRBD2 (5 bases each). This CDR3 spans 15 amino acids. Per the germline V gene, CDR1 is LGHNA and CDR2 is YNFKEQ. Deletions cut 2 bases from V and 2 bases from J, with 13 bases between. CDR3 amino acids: CASSQLRGATYEQYF. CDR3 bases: TGTGCCAGCAGCCAATTACGAGGGGCTACCTACGAGCAGTACTTC.

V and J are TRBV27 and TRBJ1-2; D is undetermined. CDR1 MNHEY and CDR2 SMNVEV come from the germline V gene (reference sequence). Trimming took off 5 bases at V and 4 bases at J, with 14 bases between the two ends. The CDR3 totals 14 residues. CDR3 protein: CASSLTGGSYGYTF. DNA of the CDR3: TGTGCCAGCAGTCTTACGGGAGGAAGCTATGGCTACACCTTC.

CDR3 nucleotides: TGCGCCAGCACCCCCGGGGGGGCGCGAGGAAACACCATATATTTT. Its protein product is CASTPGGARGNTIYF. V usage is TRBV5-1 and J usage is TRBJ1-3; weak D call: TRBD1 (6 bases). V shed 6 bases and J shed 4 bases, with 17 bases lying between them. Germline-derived CDR1 and CDR2 are SGHRS and YFSETQ. The CDR3 consists of 15 residues.

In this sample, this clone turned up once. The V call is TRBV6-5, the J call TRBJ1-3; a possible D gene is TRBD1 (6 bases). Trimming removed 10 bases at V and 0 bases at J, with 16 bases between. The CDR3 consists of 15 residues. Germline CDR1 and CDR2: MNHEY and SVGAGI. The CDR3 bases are TGTGCCACCCTCCGGGGGCTGTTCTCTGGAAACACCATATATTTT. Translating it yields CATLRGLFSGNTIYF.

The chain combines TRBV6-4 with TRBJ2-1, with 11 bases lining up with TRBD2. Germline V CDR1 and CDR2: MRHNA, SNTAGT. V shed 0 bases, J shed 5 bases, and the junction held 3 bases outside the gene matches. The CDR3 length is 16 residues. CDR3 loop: CASSDSASGGHNEQFF. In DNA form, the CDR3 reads TGTGCCAGCAGTGACTCCGCTAGCGGGGGGCACAATGAGCAGTTCTTC.